Sequencing of this T cell receptor (beta chain) was carried out in a study of response to subunit inactivated influenza vaccine. Study-wide results and caveats: A suggestion made by the authors is that each seasonal influenza vaccination recruits few new T cells.

Comment on this clonotype: The antigen remains unidentified.

V lost 6 bases to trimming and J lost 5 bases, with 15 bases between them. The CDR3 is 14 residues long. In TCRdb, the RT-PCR reads were re-called with MiXCR into one record per CDR3 protein. The repertoire consists of 500,000 to 600,000 distinct CDR3 sequences, with approximately 15% occurring once and the leading ten covering 3% to 3.5%. This rearrangement joins TRBV12-3 or TRBV12-4 to TRBJ2-3; D is possibly TRBD1 (6 bases). The sequences come from CD4+ T cells sorted from PBMCs, collected around 25 months after vaccination. The sequence was collected from a man aged 50-75 years who received an inactivated influenza vaccine. CDR3 sequence (DNA): TGTGCCAGCAGCCAACGGACAGTGAGAGATACGCAGTATTTT. This encodes CASSQRTVRDTQYF.